One sample yielded the 8 T cell receptor beta chains listed below, sequenced in a study of stem cell transplantation in POMP-related autoinflammatory disease. The table came from immunoSEQ multiplex PCR; TCRdb's copy has only in-frame clones and leaves some out. The sample contains 25,000 to 30,000 clones, more than 75% of which appear only once. The material was CD4+ T cells from PBMCs, obtained before stem cell transplantation. The receptors come from a human donor with POMP-related autoinflammation and immune dysregulation (PRAID).

The chain recombines TRBV7-3 with TRBJ2-6; TRBD2 aligns across 7 bases. Germline CDR1 and CDR2: SGHTA and FQGTGA. The CDR3 spans 21 residues. J gave up 0 bases and V 4 bases, and 18 bases lay outside the gene matches. The CDR3 coding sequence is TGTGCCAGCAGCTCCCCACATCTAGGACGGGGACTAAGCTCTGGGGCCAACGTCCTGACTTTC. Amino acid sequence: CASSSPHLGRGLSSGANVLTF.

This clone turned up a few times. The chain employs TRBV7-3 and TRBJ1-2, with D unresolved. Trimming removed 3 bases at V and 3 bases at J, with 11 bases between. Germline V gene data show CDR1 as SGHTA and CDR2 as FQGTGA. The CDR3 spans 14 residues. CDR3 nucleotides: TGTGCCAGCAGCTTGAGGTCTGGGGACTATGGCTACACCTTC. Encoded protein: CASSLRSGDYGYTF.

This chain connects TRBV2 to TRBJ2-7; D may be TRBD2 (6 bases). The V gene's germline CDR1 is SNHLY and CDR2 FYNNEI. CDR3 size: 14 residues. V lost 6 bases and J 5 bases, leaving 17 bases between the germline ends. The CDR3 coding sequence is TGTGCCAGCAGCCTGCGGGACTCTACCCACGAGCAGTACTTC. Translating it yields CASSLRDSTHEQYF.

The chain joins TRBV6-1 to TRBJ2-3; D might be TRBD1 or TRBD2, each matching 5 bases. The CDR3 consists of 16 residues. Germline V gene lookup returns CDR1 MNHNS and CDR2 SASEGT. V was trimmed by 1 base and J by 0 bases, leaving 11 bases between them. CDR3 sequence (DNA): TGTGCCAGCAGTGAAGAGGGGACGGGGAGCACAGATACGCAGTATTTT. Protein sequence: CASSEEGTGSTDTQYF.

The rearrangement uses TRBV4-2 and TRBJ1-5, with D hard to call. V dropped 0 bases and J dropped 0 bases, with 6 bases sitting between them. The CDR3 has 15 amino acids. Germline loops: CDR1 LGHNA, CDR2 YNFKEQ. The CDR3 nucleotides read TGTGCCAGCAGCCAAGATGAGGGTAGCAATCAGCCCCAGCATTTT. It specifies CASSQDEGSNQPQHF.

V and J are TRBV11-2 and TRBJ2-3; 8 bases fit TRBD1. The V and J ends lost 5 bases and 5 bases, in that order; junction bases with no gene match: 6. In germline, CDR1 is SGHAT, CDR2 FQNNGV. CDR3 length equals 14 residues. CDR3 coding DNA: TGTGCCAGCAGCACCCGGACAGGGCAAGATACGCAGTATTTT. Its protein product is CASSTRTGQDTQYF.

The chain combines TRBV5-6 with TRBJ1-2, with TRBD1 identical over 9 bases. The CDR3 consists of 18 residues. Germline V gives CDR1 SGHDT, CDR2 YYEEEE. V trimming: 2 bases; J trimming: 4 bases; junction bases outside the gene matches: 15. The CDR3 nucleotides are TGTGCCAGCAGCTTATATGGACAGGGGATGTCGCGGTTCTATGGCTACACCTTC. Translation: CASSLYGQGMSRFYGYTF. The whole variable domain, remainder taken from reference TRBV5-6 and TRBJ1-2, is DAGVTQSPTHLIKTRGQQVTLRCSPKSGHDTVSWYQQALGQGPQFIFQYYEEEERQRGNFPDRFSGHQFPNYSSELNVNALLLGDSALYLCASSLYGQGMSRFYGYTFGSGTRLTVV.

This chain joins TRBV15 and TRBJ2-3, with 9 bases that match TRBD2. There are 15 residues in the CDR3. Losses at the gene ends were 3 bases for V and 2 bases for J; bases not matched to a gene: 3. The V gene's germline CDR1 is LNHNV and CDR2 YYDKDF (reference sequence). The CDR3 bases are TGTGCCACCAGCAGTGGGACTAGCCTCACAGATACGCAGTATTTT. Residues: CATSSGTSLTDTQYF. Filled out from reference TRBV15 and TRBJ2-3, the complete variable domain reads DAMVIQNPRYQVTQFGKPVTLSCSQTLNHNVMYWYQQKSSQAPKLLFHYYDKDFNNEADTPDNFQSRRPNTSFCFLDIRSPGLGDTAMYLCATSSGTSLTDTQYFGPGTRLTVL.